This is a list of T cell receptor beta chains from one sample in a study of cytomegalovirus exposure and HLA in healthy donors. Repertoires were generated with immunoSEQ multiplex PCR, while TCRdb's copy carries only in-frame clones and drops some. Seen here are about 160,000 clones, 85% observed once, and the top ten hold 1%. Sequenced input: PBMCs. These receptor sequences come from a boy aged 2-9 years in good health and CMV-seronegative. Both conserved end residues are part of each CDR3. A D gene is named only where the DNA matches it firmly. Expanded clones are given a class, and other clones once, few, many or no size at all.

D gene	V gene	J gene	clone size	CDR3 protein	CDR3 DNA
TRBD2	TRBV5-4	TRBJ2-1	NA	CASSEAGGPANEQFF	TGTGCCAGCAGCGAAGCGGGGGGGCCGGCCAATGAGCAGTTCTTC
TRBD2	TRBV30	TRBJ2-1	NA	CAWGGLARALGEQFF	TGTGCCTGGGGGGGACTAGCGAGGGCCCTAGGTGAGCAGTTCTTC
TRBD2	TRBV28	TRBJ2-7	NA	CASSLRLAGVPEQYF	TGTGCCAGCAGTTTAAGACTAGCGGGAGTCCCGGAGCAGTACTTC
TRBD1	TRBV28	TRBJ2-5	NA	CASSFIQGRQETQYF	TGTGCCAGCAGCTTTATACAGGGGAGACAAGAGACCCAGTACTTC
TRBD1	TRBV4-1	TRBJ1-1	NA	CASSQDIGGTNTEAFF	TGCGCCAGCAGCCAAGATATAGGGGGCACGAACACTGAAGCTTTCTTT
NA	TRBV28	TRBJ1-3	NA	CASSFNRDSGNTIYF	TGTGCCAGTAGTTTTAACCGGGACTCTGGAAACACCATATATTTT
NA	TRBV11-3	TRBJ2-1	NA	CASSFDSNEQFF	TGTGCCAGCAGCTTCGACTCTAATGAGCAGTTCTTC
TRBD1	TRBV2	TRBJ2-7	NA	CASLLQGTYEQYF	TGTGCCAGTCTACTACAGGGGACCTACGAGCAGTACTTC
NA	TRBV7-9	TRBJ2-2	NA	CASSSAGLSNTGELFF	TGTGCCAGCAGCTCAGCTGGCCTCTCGAACACCGGGGAGCTGTTTTTT
TRBD1	TRBV5-1	TRBJ2-3	NA	CASSLFYRGQGTDTQYF	TGCGCCAGCAGCTTGTTCTACAGGGGGCAGGGCACAGATACGCAGTATTTT
NA	TRBV2	TRBJ1-1	NA	CASSEESRANTEAFF	TGTGCCAGCAGTGAAGAGAGCAGGGCAAACACTGAAGCTTTCTTT
NA	TRBV28	TRBJ1-3	NA	CASSFQGGELAIYF	TGTGCCAGCAGTTTCCAGGGAGGAGAACTGGCCATATATTTT
TRBD2	TRBV10-2	TRBJ2-2	NA	CASRSAGGTGELFF	TGCGCCAGCCGGTCAGCGGGAGGTACCGGGGAGCTGTTTTTT
TRBD1	TRBV4-1	TRBJ2-1	once	CASSPQQGPYNEQFF	TGCGCCAGCAGCCCCCAACAGGGGCCTTACAATGAGCAGTTCTTC
TRBD1	TRBV7-9	TRBJ1-3	NA	CASSLKPGQGFGTIYF	TGTGCCAGCAGCTTAAAACCGGGACAGGGATTCGGCACCATATATTTT
NA	TRBV10-3	TRBJ2-4	NA	CAISGDGGRDIQYF	TGTGCCATCAGTGGTGACGGGGGGCGAGACATTCAGTACTTC
NA	TRBV6-5	TRBJ2-2	NA	CASTPNRNTGELFF	TGTGCCAGCACCCCGAACAGGAACACCGGGGAGCTGTTTTTT
NA	TRBV10-3	TRBJ1-1	NA	CAISATQGQTNTEAFF	TGTGCCATCAGCGCGACCCAAGGACAGACTAACACTGAAGCTTTCTTT
NA	TRBV15	TRBJ2-5	NA	CATSRDQGETQYF	TGTGCCACCAGCAGAGATCAGGGAGAGACCCAGTACTTC
TRBD1	TRBV28	TRBJ2-3	NA	CASSVIGTVTSTDTQYF	TGTGCCAGCAGCGTAATTGGGACAGTAACTAGCACAGATACGCAGTATTTT
NA	TRBV11-2	TRBJ1-1	once	CASSLGGNTEAFF	TGTGCCAGCAGCCTAGGAGGGAACACTGAAGCTTTCTTT
TRBD2	TRBV9	TRBJ2-1	NA	CASSITGGGAYEQFF	TGTGCCAGCAGCATAACAGGCGGGGGGGCTTATGAGCAGTTCTTC
NA	TRBV20-1	TRBJ2-7	NA	CSARLVSEQYF	TGCAGTGCTAGACTTGTATCCGAGCAGTACTTC
NA	TRBV28	TRBJ1-1	NA	CASSSRLGSQMNTEAFF	TGTGCCAGCAGTTCCCGGCTTGGGAGTCAAATGAACACTGAAGCTTTCTTT
TRBD1	TRBV13	TRBJ2-2	once	CASSLQGADTGELFF	TGTGCCAGCAGCTTACAGGGGGCTGACACCGGGGAGCTGTTTTTT
TRBD1	TRBV7-3	TRBJ2-4	NA	CASSLTRDRADGNIQYF	TGTGCCAGCAGCTTAACGAGGGACAGGGCTGATGGAAACATTCAGTACTTC
TRBD1	TRBV18	TRBJ1-2	NA	CASSKQSGTGNGYTF	TGTGCCAGCTCAAAGCAATCCGGGACAGGGAATGGCTACACCTTC
NA	TRBV11-2	TRBJ1-4	once	CASSLEGANANEKLFF	TGTGCCAGCAGCTTAGAGGGGGCGAATGCTAATGAAAAACTGTTTTTT
NA	TRBV6-1	TRBJ2-1	NA	CASRGRVVGEQFF	TGTGCCAGCAGAGGTCGGGTGGTCGGTGAGCAGTTCTTC
NA	TRBV27	TRBJ1-1	NA	CASRSQGTNTEAFF	TGTGCCAGCCGCTCCCAGGGGACGAACACTGAAGCTTTCTTT
NA	TRBV28	TRBJ2-1	NA	CASSEPGQPYNEQFF	TGTGCCAGCAGTGAGCCGGGACAACCCTACAATGAGCAGTTCTTC
NA	TRBV7-8	TRBJ1-5	NA	CASSATQGGANQPQHF	TGTGCCAGCAGCGCTACCCAGGGTGGAGCCAATCAGCCCCAGCATTTT
TRBD1	TRBV28	TRBJ2-7	once	CASSPGGIGEQYF	TGTGCCAGCAGTCCAGGGGGCATTGGCGAGCAGTACTTC
TRBD2	TRBV28	TRBJ2-7	NA	CAHRASGSIEQYF	TGTGCCCACAGGGCTAGCGGGAGTATTGAGCAGTACTTC
NA	TRBV9	TRBJ1-1	NA	CASSVVAGVGTEAFF	TGTGCCAGCAGCGTAGTAGCGGGGGTGGGGACTGAAGCTTTCTTT
NA	TRBV30	TRBJ2-7	NA	CAWSVRVGGYEQYF	TGTGCCTGGAGTGTACGAGTCGGAGGGTACGAGCAGTACTTC
NA	TRBV28	TRBJ2-3	NA	CASSLPGQRRDTQYF	TGTGCCAGCAGTTTACCGGGACAACGAAGAGATACGCAGTATTTT
TRBD1	TRBV5-1	TRBJ1-6	NA	CASRPGTAYNSPLHF	TGCGCCAGCAGGCCGGGGACAGCCTATAACTCACCCCTCCACTTT
NA	TRBV9	TRBJ2-2	NA	CASSVNLRGELFF	TGTGCCAGCAGCGTAAATCTGCGGGGGGAGCTGTTTTTT
NA	TRBV19	TRBJ2-1	NA	CASSFRVGAYNEQFF	TGTGCCAGTAGTTTCAGGGTAGGGGCTTACAATGAGCAGTTCTTC
TRBD2	TRBV5-6	TRBJ2-1	NA	CASSPREEPYNEQFF	TGTGCCAGCAGCCCCCGGGAGGAGCCTTACAATGAGCAGTTCTTC
TRBD2	TRBV5-6	TRBJ2-1	NA	CASSTEREGDEQFF	TGTGCCAGCAGCACCGAGCGGGAGGGGGATGAGCAGTTCTTC
TRBD2	TRBV15	TRBJ2-1	NA	CATSRDRAGGVQQFF	TGTGCCACCAGCAGAGATCGAGCGGGAGGGGTTCAGCAGTTCTTC
NA	TRBV5-4	TRBJ1-6	NA	CASSSEEGPNSPLHF	TGTGCCAGCAGCTCCGAGGAGGGGCCAAATTCACCCCTCCACTTT
NA	TRBV27	TRBJ2-5	NA	CASSLKTSRTQYF	TGTGCCAGCAGTTTAAAAACTTCCCGAACCCAGTACTTC
NA	TRBV7-9	TRBJ2-5	NA	CASSLKSAGDEETQYF	TGTGCCAGCAGCTTAAAGTCGGCAGGGGACGAGGAGACCCAGTACTTC
NA	TRBV10-3	TRBJ1-3	NA	CAIPHGGALVDTIYF	TGTGCCATCCCCCACGGAGGAGCTCTTGTCGACACCATATATTTT
NA	TRBV6-5	TRBJ2-2	NA	CASSYVSGGELFF	TGTGCCAGCAGTTATGTTTCGGGCGGGGAGCTGTTTTTT
NA	TRBV7-9	TRBJ1-1	NA	CASSLGEPMNTEAFF	TGTGCCAGCAGCTTAGGTGAGCCAATGAACACTGAAGCTTTCTTT
NA	TRBV28	TRBJ1-2	NA	CASSPQGFYGYTF	TGTGCCAGCAGTCCACAGGGCTTCTATGGCTACACCTTC
NA	TRBV19	TRBJ1-2	NA	CASSTDLYQAILYGYTF	TGTGCCAGTAGTACCGACCTATACCAGGCGATTCTCTATGGCTACACCTTC
NA	TRBV5-1	TRBJ2-2	NA	CASSLGLQGVTGELFF	TGCGCCAGCAGCTTAGGATTACAGGGAGTCACCGGGGAGCTGTTTTTT
TRBD2	TRBV6-1	TRBJ2-5	NA	CASRSTSGVQETQYF	TGTGCCAGCAGATCGACTAGCGGGGTTCAAGAGACCCAGTACTTC